This TCR beta chain comes out of a study of T-cell reconstitution after alpha-beta-depleted transplantation in children. Concerning this clonotype itself: Its matching antigen is unknown.

Researchers prepared the TCRbeta library using unique molecular identifiers, the study reports. TCRdb reprocessed the PCR reads via MiXCR and lists one record per CDR3 protein. This table holds fewer than 700,000 distinct CDR3 sequences, over 10% found once. Study findings and constraints: T-cell counts and diversity at one year post-transplant came mainly from newly produced T cells. By about two months after transplant, alpha-beta T cells reportedly arose from several hundred graft clones that had expanded.

The germline gives CDR1 SGDLS, CDR2 YYNGEE. V shed 4 bases and J 4 bases; nucleotides not matched to a gene: 9. The CDR3 has 17 amino acids. This clonotype was obtained from a male patient between 10 and 17 years old who had a stem cell transplant for acute myeloid leukemia, so the T cells may come from the graft donor. This chain connects TRBV9 to TRBJ2-5; 14 bases align to TRBD2. The specimen was PBMCs, mostly from graft donor cells, collected 360 days after TCRalphabeta/CD19-depleted stem cell transplant. Here the CDR3 DNA reads TGTGCCAGCAGCCCAGGGACTAGCGGGAGATTGGGAGAGACCCAGTACTTC. Encoded protein: CASSPGTSGRLGETQYF. Looking up the rest from reference TRBV9 and TRBJ2-5 gives the full variable domain: DSGVTQTPKHLITATGQRVTLRCSPRSGDLSVYWYQQSLDQGLQFLIQYYNGEERAKGNILERFSAQQFPDLHSELNLSSLELGDSALYFCASSPGTSGRLGETQYFGPGTRLLVL.